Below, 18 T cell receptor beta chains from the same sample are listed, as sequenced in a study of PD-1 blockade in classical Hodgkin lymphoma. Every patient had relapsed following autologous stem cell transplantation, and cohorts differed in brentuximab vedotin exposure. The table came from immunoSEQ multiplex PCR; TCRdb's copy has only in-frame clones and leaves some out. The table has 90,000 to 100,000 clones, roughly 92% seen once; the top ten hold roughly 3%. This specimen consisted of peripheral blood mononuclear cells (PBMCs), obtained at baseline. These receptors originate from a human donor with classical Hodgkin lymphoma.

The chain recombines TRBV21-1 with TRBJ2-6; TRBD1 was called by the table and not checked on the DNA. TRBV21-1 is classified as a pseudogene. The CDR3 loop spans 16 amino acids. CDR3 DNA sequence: TGTGCCAGCAGGAACAGGAAACGCTCTGGGGCCAACGTCCTGACTTTC. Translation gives CASRNRKRSGANVLTF.

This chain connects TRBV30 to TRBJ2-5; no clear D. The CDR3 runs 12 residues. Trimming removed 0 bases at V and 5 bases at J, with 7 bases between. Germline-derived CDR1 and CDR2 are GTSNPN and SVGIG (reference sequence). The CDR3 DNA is TGTGCCTGGAGTGTTCGACGGGAGACCCAGTACTTC. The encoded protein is CAWSVRRETQYF.

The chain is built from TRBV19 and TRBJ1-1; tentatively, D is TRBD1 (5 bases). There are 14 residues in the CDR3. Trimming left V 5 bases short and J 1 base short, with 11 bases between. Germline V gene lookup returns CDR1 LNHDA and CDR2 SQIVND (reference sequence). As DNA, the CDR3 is TGTGCCAGTAGTTTACCAGGGCAGAACACTGAAGCTTTCTTT. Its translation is CASSLPGQNTEAFF.

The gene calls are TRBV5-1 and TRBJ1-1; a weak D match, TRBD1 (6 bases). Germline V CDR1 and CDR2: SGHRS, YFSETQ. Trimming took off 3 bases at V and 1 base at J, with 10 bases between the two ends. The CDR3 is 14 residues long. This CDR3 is CASSSIGGNTEAFF. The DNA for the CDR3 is TGCGCCAGCAGCTCCATAGGGGGGAACACTGAAGCTTTCTTT. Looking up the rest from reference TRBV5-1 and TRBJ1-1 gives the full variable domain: KAGVTQTPRYLIKTRGQQVTLSCSPISGHRSVSWYQQTPGQGLQFLFEYFSETQRNKGNFPGRFSGRQFSNSRSEMNVSTLELGDSALYLCASSSIGGNTEAFFGQGTRLTVV.

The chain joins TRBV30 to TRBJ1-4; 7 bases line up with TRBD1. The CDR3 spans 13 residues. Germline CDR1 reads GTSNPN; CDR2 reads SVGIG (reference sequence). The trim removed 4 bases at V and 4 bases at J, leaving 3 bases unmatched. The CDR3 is CAWTAGGNEKLFF. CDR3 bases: TGTGCCTGGACGGCAGGGGGTAATGAAAAACTGTTTTTT.

CDR3 residues: CASSILKKAGAHYEQYF. CDR3 DNA sequence: TGTGCCAGTAGTATATTGAAAAAGGCAGGGGCCCACTACGAGCAGTACTTC. The chain combines TRBV19 with TRBJ2-7, with D possibly being TRBD1 (6 bases). The V gene's germline CDR1 is LNHDA and CDR2 SQIVND (reference sequence). The CDR3 has 17 amino acids. V was pared by 2 bases and J by 3 bases, with 20 bases between.

CDR3 nucleotides: TGTGCCATCAGTGAACCCGGGACAGGACTACACGAGCAGTACTTC. Amino acid sequence: CAISEPGTGLHEQYF. The V and J genes are TRBV10-3 and TRBJ2-7; 8 positions agree with TRBD1. The CDR3 spans 15 residues. CDR1 and CDR2 (germline): ENHRY, SYGVKD. V lost 3 bases to trimming and J lost 5 bases; unmatched junction nucleotides: 9.

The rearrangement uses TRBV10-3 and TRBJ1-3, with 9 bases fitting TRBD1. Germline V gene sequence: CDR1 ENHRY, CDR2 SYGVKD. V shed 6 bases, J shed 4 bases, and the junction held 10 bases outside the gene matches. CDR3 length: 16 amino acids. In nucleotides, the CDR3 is TGTGCCATCAGCTATACAGGGGGCGCTGCCGGAAACACCATATATTTT. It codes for CAISYTGGAAGNTIYF.

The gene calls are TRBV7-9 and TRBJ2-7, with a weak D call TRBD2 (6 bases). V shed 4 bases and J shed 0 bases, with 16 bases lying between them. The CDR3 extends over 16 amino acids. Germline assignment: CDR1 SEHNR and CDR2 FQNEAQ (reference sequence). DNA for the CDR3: TGTGCCAGCAGCTACCGCGCCGCGGGGAACTCCTACGAGCAGTACTTC. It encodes CASSYRAAGNSYEQYF.

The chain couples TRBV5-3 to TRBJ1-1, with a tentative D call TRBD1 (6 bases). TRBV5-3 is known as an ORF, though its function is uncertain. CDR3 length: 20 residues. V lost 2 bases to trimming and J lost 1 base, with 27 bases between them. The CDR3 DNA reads TGTGCCAGAAGCTTCTTTTTGGTCGTTCAAGCGGGACACCAGAACACTGAAGCTTTCTTT. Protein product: CARSFFLVVQAGHQNTEAFF.

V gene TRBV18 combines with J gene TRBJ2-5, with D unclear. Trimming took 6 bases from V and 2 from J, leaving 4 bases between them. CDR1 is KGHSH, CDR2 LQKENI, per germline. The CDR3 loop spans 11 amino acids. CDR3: CASSLQETQYF. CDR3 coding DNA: TGTGCCAGCTCGTTACAAGAGACCCAGTACTTC.

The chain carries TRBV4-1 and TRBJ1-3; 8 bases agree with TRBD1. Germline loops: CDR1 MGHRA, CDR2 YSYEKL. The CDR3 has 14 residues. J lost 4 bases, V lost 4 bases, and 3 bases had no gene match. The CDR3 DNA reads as TGCGCCAGCAGCCTGACAGGGGTCGGAAACACCATATATTTT. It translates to CASSLTGVGNTIYF.

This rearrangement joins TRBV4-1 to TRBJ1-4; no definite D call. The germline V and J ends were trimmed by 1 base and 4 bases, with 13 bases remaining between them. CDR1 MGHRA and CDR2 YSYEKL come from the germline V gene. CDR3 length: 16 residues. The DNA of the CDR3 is TGCGCCAGCAGCCAAGGGCCCCGGGCCCTTAATGAAAAACTGTTTTTT. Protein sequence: CASSQGPRALNEKLFF.

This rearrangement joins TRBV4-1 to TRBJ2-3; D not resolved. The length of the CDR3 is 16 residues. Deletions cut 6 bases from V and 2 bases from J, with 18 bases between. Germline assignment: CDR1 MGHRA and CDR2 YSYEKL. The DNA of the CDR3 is TGCGCCAGCAGTCAAAGGGCCCCCATGCCCACAGATACGCAGTATTTT. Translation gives CASSQRAPMPTDTQYF.

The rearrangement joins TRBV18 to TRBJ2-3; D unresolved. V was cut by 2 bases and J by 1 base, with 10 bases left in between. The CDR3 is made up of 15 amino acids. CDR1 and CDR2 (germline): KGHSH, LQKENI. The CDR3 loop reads CASSPVASGTDTQYF. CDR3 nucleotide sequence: TGTGCCAGCTCACCAGTAGCCTCGGGCACAGATACGCAGTATTTT. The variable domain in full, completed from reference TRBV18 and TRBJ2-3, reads NAGVMQNPRHLVRRRGQEARLRCSPMKGHSHVYWYRQLPEEGLKFMVYLQKENIIDESGMPKERFSAEFPKEGPSILRIQQVVRGDSAAYFCASSPVASGTDTQYFGPGTRLTVL.

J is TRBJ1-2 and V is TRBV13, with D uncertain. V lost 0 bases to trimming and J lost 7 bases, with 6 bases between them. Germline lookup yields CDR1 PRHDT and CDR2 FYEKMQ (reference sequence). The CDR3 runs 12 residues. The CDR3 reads CASSLGRGGYTF. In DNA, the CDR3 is TGTGCCAGCAGCTTAGGGAGAGGTGGCTACACCTTC.

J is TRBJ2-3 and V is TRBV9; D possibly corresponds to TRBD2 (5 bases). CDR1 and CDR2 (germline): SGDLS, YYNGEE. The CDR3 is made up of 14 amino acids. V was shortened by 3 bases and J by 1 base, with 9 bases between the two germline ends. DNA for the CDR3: TGTGCCAGCAGCGAAGGCGGGCGCACAGATACGCAGTATTTT. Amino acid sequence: CASSEGGRTDTQYF.

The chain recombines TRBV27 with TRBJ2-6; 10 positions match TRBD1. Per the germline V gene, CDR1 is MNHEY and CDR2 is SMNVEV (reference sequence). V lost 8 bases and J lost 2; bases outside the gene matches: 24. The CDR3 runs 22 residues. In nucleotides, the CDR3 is TGTGCCAGCCCAGCCCCGAACGTTTGGGACAGGGGTAGACTAGCTGGGGCCAACGTCCTGACTTTC. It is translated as CASPAPNVWDRGRLAGANVLTF.